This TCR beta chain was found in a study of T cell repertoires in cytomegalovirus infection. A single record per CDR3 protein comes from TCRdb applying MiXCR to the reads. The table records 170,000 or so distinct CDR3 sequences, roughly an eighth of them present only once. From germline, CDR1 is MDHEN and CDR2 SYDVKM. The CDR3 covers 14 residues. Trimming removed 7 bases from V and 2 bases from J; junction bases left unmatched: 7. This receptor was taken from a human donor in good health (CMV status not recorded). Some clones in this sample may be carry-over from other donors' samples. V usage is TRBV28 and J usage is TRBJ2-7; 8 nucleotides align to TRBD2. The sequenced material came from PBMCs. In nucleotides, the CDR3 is TGTGCCAGCACGAATAGCGGGACCCCCTACGAGCAGTACTTC. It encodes CASTNSGTPYEQYF.